The sequence of this T cell receptor (beta chain) was determined in a study of patients and donors after allogeneic stem cell transplantation. TCRdb reprocessed the RT-PCR reads with MiXCR, giving one entry per CDR3 protein. The sample lists roughly 200,000 distinct CDR3 sequences, 40% to 45% seen once, with 33% in the top ten. This clonotype was seen a handful of times. The length of the CDR3 is 13 residues. Germline loops: CDR1 SGHVS, CDR2 FQNEAQ. Trimming removed 6 bases from V and 1 base from J, with 9 bases in between. The sample comprised blood, either unsorted or a sorted T cell fraction (not recorded which). This TCR was recovered from a human donor who was either an allogeneic HSCT recipient or a stem cell or donor lymphocyte infusion donor (not recorded which). It is not recorded whose cells these are; they may come from a transplant donor. The chain uses TRBV7-8 and TRBJ1-1; D gene unclear. The CDR3 loop reads CASRPSGNTEAFF. DNA of the CDR3: TGTGCCAGCAGACCCTCGGGGAACACTGAAGCTTTCTTT.